This TCR beta chain is from a study of CD8+CD57+ T cells in acquired aplastic anemia. The template for TCR beta VDJ and CDR3 sequence profiling was genomic DNA. In TCRdb, the reads were re-called with MiXCR into one record per CDR3 protein. The sample lists 200,000 to 300,000 distinct CDR3 sequences, approximately 45% occurring once. Germline V CDR1 and CDR2: LGHNA, YSLEER. With V trimmed by 0 bases and J by 11 bases, 7 bases remained unmatched. The CDR3 runs to 15 residues. CD8+CD57+ cell expansion had been shown by flow cytometry in patients chosen for sequencing. Sequenced material: sorted CD4+, CD8+, or CD8+CD57+ T cells (not recorded which) from PBMCs. The receptor was isolated from a human donor with aplastic anemia. The chain links TRBV4-3 to TRBJ1-6, with 7 bases that match TRBD1. The CDR3 nucleotides are TGCGCCAGCAGCCAAGATAGAGGGGGCGGAGCACCCCTCCACTTT. Translated, it gives CASSQDRGGGAPLHF.